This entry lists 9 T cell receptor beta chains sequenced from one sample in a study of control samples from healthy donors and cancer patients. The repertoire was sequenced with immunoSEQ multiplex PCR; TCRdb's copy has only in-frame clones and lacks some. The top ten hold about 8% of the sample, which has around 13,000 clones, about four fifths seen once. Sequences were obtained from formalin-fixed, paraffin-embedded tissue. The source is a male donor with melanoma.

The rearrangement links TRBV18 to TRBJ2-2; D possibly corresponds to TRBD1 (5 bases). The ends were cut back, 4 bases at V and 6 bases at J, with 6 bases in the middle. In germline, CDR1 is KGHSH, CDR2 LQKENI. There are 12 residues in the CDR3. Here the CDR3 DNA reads TGTGCCAGCTCACGACAGCCCGGGGAGCTGTTTTTT. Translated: CASSRQPGELFF.

CDR3 sequence: CASSPGTGQGGYTF. The DNA for the CDR3 is TGCGCCAGCAGCCCCGGGACAGGGCAGGGTGGCTACACCTTC. J is TRBJ1-2 and V is TRBV5-1, with 9 bases lining up with TRBD1. CDR3 size: 14 residues. The junction had 8 bases not matched to a gene; V was cut back by 4 bases and J by 7 bases. Per germline, CDR1 SGHRS and CDR2 YFSETQ.

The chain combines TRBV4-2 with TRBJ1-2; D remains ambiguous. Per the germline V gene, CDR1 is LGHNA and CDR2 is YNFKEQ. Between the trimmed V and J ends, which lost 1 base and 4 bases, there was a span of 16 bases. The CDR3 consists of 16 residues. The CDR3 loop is CASSQVDRVSSYGYTF. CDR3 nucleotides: TGTGCCAGCAGCCAAGTTGACCGGGTTTCTAGCTATGGCTACACCTTC.

The CDR3 loop reads CASSYRAGDPGELFF. CDR3 DNA: TGTGCCAGCAGTTACCGAGCGGGGGATCCCGGGGAGCTGTTTTTT. V gene TRBV6-5 combines with J gene TRBJ2-2, with 8 bases matching TRBD2. Germline trimming cut 2 bases from V and 6 bases from J; bases unmatched to any gene: 5. The CDR3 totals 15 residues. CDR1 MNHEY and CDR2 SVGAGI come from the germline V gene.

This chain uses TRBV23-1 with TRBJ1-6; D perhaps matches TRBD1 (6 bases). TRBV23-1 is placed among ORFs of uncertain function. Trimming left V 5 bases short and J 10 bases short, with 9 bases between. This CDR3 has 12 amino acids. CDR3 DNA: TGCGCCAGCAGTACAGGGTACTCACCCCTCCACTTT. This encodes CASSTGYSPLHF.

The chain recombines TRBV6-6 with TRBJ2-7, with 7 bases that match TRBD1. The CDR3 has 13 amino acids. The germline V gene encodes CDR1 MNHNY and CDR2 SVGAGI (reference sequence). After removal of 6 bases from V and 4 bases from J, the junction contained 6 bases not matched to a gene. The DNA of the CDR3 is TGTGCCAGCAGGTTGACAGGGATGTACGAGCAGTACTTC. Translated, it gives CASRLTGMYEQYF.

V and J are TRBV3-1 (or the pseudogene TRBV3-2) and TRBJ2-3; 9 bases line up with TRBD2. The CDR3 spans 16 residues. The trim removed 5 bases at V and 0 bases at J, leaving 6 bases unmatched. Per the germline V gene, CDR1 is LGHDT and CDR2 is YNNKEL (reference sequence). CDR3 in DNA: TGTGCCAGCAGCTTGAGACTAGCGGTGAGCACAGATACGCAGTATTTT. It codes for CASSLRLAVSTDTQYF.

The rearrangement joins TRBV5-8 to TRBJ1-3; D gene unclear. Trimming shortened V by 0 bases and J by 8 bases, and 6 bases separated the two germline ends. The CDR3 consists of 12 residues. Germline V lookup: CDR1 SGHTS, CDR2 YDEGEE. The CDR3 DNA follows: TGTGCCAGCAGCTTGGGAGGTTACACCATATATTTT. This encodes CASSLGGYTIYF.

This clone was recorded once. This CDR3 reads CASSQGLAGIYEQYF. CDR3 sequence (DNA): TGCGCCAGCAGCCAAGGATTGGCGGGGATCTACGAGCAGTACTTC. This sequence joins TRBV4-1 and TRBJ2-7; D is possibly TRBD2 (6 bases). Germline V lookup: CDR1 MGHRA, CDR2 YSYEKL. This CDR3 has 15 residues. V lost 1 base and J 3 bases, leaving 13 bases between the germline ends.